Below, 9 T cell receptor beta chains from the same sample are listed, as sequenced in a study of shared clonotypes between healthy human individuals. Clones were read by immunoSEQ multiplex PCR, and TCRdb kept only the in-frame ones, dropping some. The data show about 450,000 clones, roughly 77% seen once. The specimen was PBMCs. These receptor sequences come from a woman between 40 and 55 years old in good health. Some clones in this sample may be carry-over from other donors' samples.

The J gene is TRBJ1-2, the V gene TRBV6-1; D not certain. V dropped 7 bases and J dropped 5 bases, with 14 bases sitting between them. CDR1 is MNHNS and CDR2 is SASEGT in the germline V gene. The CDR3 contains 13 residues. In nucleotides, the CDR3 is TGTGCCAGCACCCTCGAGAGGGCATATGGCTACACCTTC. This gives the protein CASTLERAYGYTF.

This clone was observed a handful of times. The gene calls are TRBV9 and TRBJ2-7; TRBD2 aligns across 10 bases. V lost 3 bases to trimming and J lost 3 bases; unmatched junction nucleotides: 9. The germline V gene has CDR1 SGDLS and CDR2 YYNGEE. The CDR3 is 16 residues long. The CDR3 loop reads CASSAAGGTSVYEQYF. DNA for the CDR3: TGTGCCAGCAGCGCAGCGGGGGGGACTAGCGTCTACGAGCAGTACTTC.

The chain is built from TRBV18 and TRBJ2-7; perhaps TRBD1 as D (5 bases). The CDR3 loop spans 15 amino acids. The germline V gene encodes CDR1 KGHSH and CDR2 LQKENI. Trimming shortened V by 3 bases and J by 2 bases, and 14 bases separated the two germline ends. The CDR3 loop is CASSPAGLRTYEQYF. The CDR3 nucleotides are TGTGCCAGCTCACCGGCAGGGCTTAGGACCTACGAGCAGTACTTC.

This chain links TRBV29-1 with TRBJ2-2, with TRBD1 matching 8 bases. Per the germline V gene, CDR1 is SQVTM and CDR2 is ANQGSEA. V shed 7 bases and J 2 bases; nucleotides not matched to a gene: 12. This CDR3 has 16 amino acids. The CDR3 DNA is TGCAGCGCTAGCCTCTCAGGGGGCTATAACACCGGGGAGCTGTTTTTT. As protein: CSASLSGGYNTGELFF.

This chain joins TRBV7-9 and TRBJ2-1, with 7 nucleotides matching TRBD1. V was pared by 5 bases and J by 5 bases, with 9 bases of the junction left unmatched. Germline V CDR1 and CDR2: SEHNR, FQNEAQ (reference sequence). The CDR3 is 15 amino acids. CDR3 sequence: CASSPRQGWDNEQFF. For the CDR3, the DNA is TGTGCCAGCAGCCCTCGACAGGGTTGGGACAATGAGCAGTTCTTC. The complete variable domain, with remaining parts taken from reference TRBV7-9 and TRBJ2-1, reads DTGVSQNPRHKITKRGQNVTFRCDPISEHNRLYWYRQTLGQGPEFLTYFQNEAQLEKSRLLSDRFSAERPKGSFSTLEIQRTEQGDSAMYLCASSPRQGWDNEQFFGPGTRLTVL.

The chain employs TRBV5-4 and TRBJ2-3; D not certain. The CDR3 has 13 amino acids. Germline V gene data show CDR1 as SGHNT and CDR2 as YYREEE (reference sequence). V was cut by 5 bases and J by 1 base, with 8 bases left in between. CDR3 loop: CASSYLGTDTQYF. In DNA, the CDR3 is TGTGCCAGCAGTTACCTCGGCACAGATACGCAGTATTTT.

This clone was observed once. This sequence joins TRBV27 and TRBJ2-1; D is ambiguous. The CDR3 sequence is 16 residues long. V gave up 0 bases and J gave up 0 bases, with 9 bases separating them. Germline CDR1 MNHEY, CDR2 SMNVEV (reference sequence). The CDR3 coding sequence is TGTGCCAGCAGTTTATCCCATATCTTCTCCTACAATGAGCAGTTCTTC. Encoded protein: CASSLSHIFSYNEQFF.

In its sample, this clone was seen once. This sequence joins TRBV19 and TRBJ2-3, with TRBD1 matching 9 bases. CDR3 length equals 16 residues. V gave up 3 bases and J gave up 1 base; unmatched junction bases: 5. Germline CDR1 is LNHDA and CDR2 is SQIVND (reference sequence). CDR3: CASSIFRDRGTDTQYF. CDR3 DNA: TGTGCCAGTAGTATCTTCCGGGACAGGGGCACAGATACGCAGTATTTT.

The chain links TRBV6-5 to TRBJ2-1, with unresolved D. CDR3 length equals 13 residues. The germline V and J ends were trimmed by 4 bases and 0 bases, with 4 bases remaining between them. CDR1 is MNHEY and CDR2 is SVGAGI in the germline V gene. The CDR3 region has the DNA TGTGCCAGCAGTTTGACCTCCTACAATGAGCAGTTCTTC. It encodes CASSLTSYNEQFF.